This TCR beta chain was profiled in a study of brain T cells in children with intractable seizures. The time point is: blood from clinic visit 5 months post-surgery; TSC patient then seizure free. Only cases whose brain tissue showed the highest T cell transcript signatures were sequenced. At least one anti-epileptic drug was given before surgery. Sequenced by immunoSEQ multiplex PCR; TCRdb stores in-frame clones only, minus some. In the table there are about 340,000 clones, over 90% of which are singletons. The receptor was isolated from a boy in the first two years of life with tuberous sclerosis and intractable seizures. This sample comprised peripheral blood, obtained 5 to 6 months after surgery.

The CDR3 DNA follows: TGTGCCAGCAGCCATTTTTCGGGCAGCCTGGACAATGAGCAGTTCTTC. The encoded protein is CASSHFSGSLDNEQFF. V is TRBV3-1 (or the pseudogene TRBV3-2) and J is TRBJ2-1; D is unclear. V was shortened by 3 bases and J by 5 bases, with 17 bases between the two germline ends. Per the germline V gene, CDR1 is LGHDT and CDR2 is YNNKEL (reference sequence). The CDR3 contains 16 residues.